This T cell receptor beta chain was captured in a study of blood T cell repertoires in COVID-19. Germline lookup yields CDR1 SGHDN and CDR2 FVKESK. The CDR3 length is 14 residues. After removal of 4 bases from V and 0 bases from J, the junction contained 3 bases not matched to a gene. Repertoires were generated with immunoSEQ multiplex PCR, while TCRdb's copy carries only in-frame clones and drops some. The sample consists of roughly 250,000 clones, over 75% of them appearing once. The chain links TRBV14 to TRBJ2-7, with 7 bases aligning to TRBD1. This clonotype was obtained from a woman in her 40s who had recovered from COVID-19. Sequencing was performed on peripheral blood. CDR3 protein: CASSRGQVSYEQYF. The CDR3 nucleotides read TGTGCCAGCAGCCGAGGACAGGTCTCCTACGAGCAGTACTTC.